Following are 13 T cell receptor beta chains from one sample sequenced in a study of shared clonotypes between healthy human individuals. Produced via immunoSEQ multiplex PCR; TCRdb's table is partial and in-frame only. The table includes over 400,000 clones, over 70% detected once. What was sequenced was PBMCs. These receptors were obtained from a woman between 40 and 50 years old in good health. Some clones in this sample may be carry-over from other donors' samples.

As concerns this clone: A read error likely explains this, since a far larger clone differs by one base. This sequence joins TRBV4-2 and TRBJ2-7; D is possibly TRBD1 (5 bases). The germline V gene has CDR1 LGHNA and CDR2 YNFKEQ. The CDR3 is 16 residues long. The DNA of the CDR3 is TGTGCCTGCAGCCAAGACATGGGTGACAGCTCCTACGAGCAGTACTTC. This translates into CACSQDMGDSSYEQYF.

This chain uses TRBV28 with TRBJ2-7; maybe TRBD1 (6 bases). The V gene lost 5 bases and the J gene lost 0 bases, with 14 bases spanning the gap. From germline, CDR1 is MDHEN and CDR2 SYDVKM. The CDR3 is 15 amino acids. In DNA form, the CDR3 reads TGTGCCAGCAGTCTACAGGGCCTAAGCTCCTACGAGCAGTACTTC. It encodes CASSLQGLSSYEQYF.

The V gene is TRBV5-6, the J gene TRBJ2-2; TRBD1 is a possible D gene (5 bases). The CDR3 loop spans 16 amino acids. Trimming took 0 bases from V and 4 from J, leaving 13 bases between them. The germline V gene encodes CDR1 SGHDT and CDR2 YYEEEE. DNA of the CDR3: TGTGCCAGCAGCTTGGTGTTGGGGCTCGCCACCGGGGAGCTGTTTTTT. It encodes CASSLVLGLATGELFF. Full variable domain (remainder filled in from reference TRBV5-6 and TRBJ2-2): DAGVTQSPTHLIKTRGQQVTLRCSPKSGHDTVSWYQQALGQGPQFIFQYYEEEERQRGNFPDRFSGHQFPNYSSELNVNALLLGDSALYLCASSLVLGLATGELFFGEGSRLTVL.

The CDR3 spells CASSRRSEKLFF. The DNA of the CDR3 is TGTGCCAGCAGCCGACGCAGTGAAAAACTGTTTTTT. The rearrangement uses TRBV7-9 and TRBJ1-4, with unresolved D. The CDR3 totals 12 residues. The germline V and J ends were trimmed by 5 bases and 7 bases, with 8 bases remaining between them. Germline V lookup: CDR1 SEHNR, CDR2 FQNEAQ (reference sequence).

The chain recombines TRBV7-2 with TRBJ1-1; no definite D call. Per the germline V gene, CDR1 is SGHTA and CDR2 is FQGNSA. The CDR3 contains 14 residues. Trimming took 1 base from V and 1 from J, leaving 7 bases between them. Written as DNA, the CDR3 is TGTGCCAGCAGCTTAGGGGTCCAGAACACTGAAGCTTTCTTT. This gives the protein CASSLGVQNTEAFF.

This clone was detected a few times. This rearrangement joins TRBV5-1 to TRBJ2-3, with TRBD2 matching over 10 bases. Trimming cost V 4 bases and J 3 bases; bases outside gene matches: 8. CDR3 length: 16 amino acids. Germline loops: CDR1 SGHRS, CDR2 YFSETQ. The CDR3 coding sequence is TGCGCCAGCAGCCCGGGACTAGCGCAGGGTACAGATACGCAGTATTTT. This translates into CASSPGLAQGTDTQYF.

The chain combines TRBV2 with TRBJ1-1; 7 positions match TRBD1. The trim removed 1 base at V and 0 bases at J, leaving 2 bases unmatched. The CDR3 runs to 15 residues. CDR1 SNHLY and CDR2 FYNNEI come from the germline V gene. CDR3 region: CASSEDGTVNTEAFF. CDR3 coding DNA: TGTGCCAGCAGTGAAGACGGGACAGTGAACACTGAAGCTTTCTTT.

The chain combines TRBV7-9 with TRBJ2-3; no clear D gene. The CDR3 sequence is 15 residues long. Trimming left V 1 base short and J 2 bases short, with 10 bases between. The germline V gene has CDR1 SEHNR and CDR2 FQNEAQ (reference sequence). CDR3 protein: CASSLVRGNTDTQYF. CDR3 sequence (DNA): TGTGCCAGCAGCTTAGTCCGTGGAAACACAGATACGCAGTATTTT.

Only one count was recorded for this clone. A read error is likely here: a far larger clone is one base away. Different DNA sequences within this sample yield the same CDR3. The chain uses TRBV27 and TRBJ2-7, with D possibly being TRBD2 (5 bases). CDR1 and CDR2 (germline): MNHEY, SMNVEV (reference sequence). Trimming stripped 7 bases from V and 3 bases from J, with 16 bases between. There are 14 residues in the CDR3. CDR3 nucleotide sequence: TGTGCCAGCAACCCCAGCGGTAGAGTCTACGAGCAGTACTTC. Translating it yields CASNPSGRVYEQYF.

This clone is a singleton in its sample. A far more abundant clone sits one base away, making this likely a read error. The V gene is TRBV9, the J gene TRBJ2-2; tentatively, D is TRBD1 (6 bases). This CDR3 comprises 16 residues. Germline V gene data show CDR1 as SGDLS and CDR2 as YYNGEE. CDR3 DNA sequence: TGTGCCAGCAGCGTAGAAGGGGGAACGAGGCCCGGGGAGCGGTTTTTT. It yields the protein CASSVEGGTRPGERFF. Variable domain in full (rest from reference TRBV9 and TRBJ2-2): DSGVTQTPKHLITATGQRVTLRCSPRSGDLSVYWYQQSLDQGLQFLIQYYNGEERAKGNILERFSAQQFPDLHSELNLSSLELGDSALYFCASSVEGGTRPGERFFGEGSRLTVL.

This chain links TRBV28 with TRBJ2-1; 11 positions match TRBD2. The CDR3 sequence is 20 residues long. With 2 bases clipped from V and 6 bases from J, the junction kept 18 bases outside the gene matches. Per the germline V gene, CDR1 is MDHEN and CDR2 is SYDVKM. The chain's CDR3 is CASSLIGLAGGRVGRNEQFF. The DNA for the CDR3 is TGTGCCAGCAGTTTAATCGGGCTAGCGGGAGGTAGGGTGGGACGCAATGAGCAGTTCTTC. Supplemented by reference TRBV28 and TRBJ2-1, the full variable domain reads DVKVTQSSRYLVKRTGEKVFLECVQDMDHENMFWYRQDPGLGLRLIYFSYDVKMKEKGDIPEGYSVSREKKERFSLILESASTNQTSMYLCASSLIGLAGGRVGRNEQFFGPGTRLTVL.

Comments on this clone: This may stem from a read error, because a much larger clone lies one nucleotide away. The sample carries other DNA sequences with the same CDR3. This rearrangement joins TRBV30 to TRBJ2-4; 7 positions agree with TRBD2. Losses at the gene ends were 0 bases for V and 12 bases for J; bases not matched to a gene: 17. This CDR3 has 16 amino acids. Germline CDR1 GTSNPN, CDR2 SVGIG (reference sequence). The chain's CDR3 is CAWSVGLGTAGKTQYF. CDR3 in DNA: TGTGCCTGGAGTGTGGGCTTAGGTACAGCGGGAAAAACTCAGTACTTC.

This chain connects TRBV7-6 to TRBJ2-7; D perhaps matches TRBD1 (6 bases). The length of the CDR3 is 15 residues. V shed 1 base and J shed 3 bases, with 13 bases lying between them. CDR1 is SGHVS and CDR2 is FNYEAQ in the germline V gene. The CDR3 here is CASSLGSGRGYEQYF. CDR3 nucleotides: TGTGCCAGCAGCTTAGGGTCGGGCAGGGGCTACGAGCAGTACTTC.